This T cell receptor (beta chain) was identified in a study of blood T cell repertoires in COVID-19. Study context: T cells, B-cell-depleted T cells, or PBMCs supplied cDNA or gDNA.

The CDR3 sequence is 18 residues long. Losses at the gene ends were 0 bases for V and 4 bases for J; bases not matched to a gene: 11. Germline V gene data show CDR1 as LGHNA and CDR2 as YSLEER. Produced via immunoSEQ multiplex PCR; TCRdb's table is partial and in-frame only. The sample has around 250,000 clones, roughly 90% seen once. This TCR came from a woman in her fifties or sixties with COVID-19, enrolled during active disease. Specimen: peripheral blood. The chain joins TRBV4-3 to TRBJ2-3, with 9 positions matching TRBD2. CDR3 loop: CASSQEWVPSGVADTQYF. The DNA of the CDR3 is TGCGCCAGCAGCCAAGAATGGGTGCCTAGCGGGGTAGCAGATACGCAGTATTTT.